The 20 T cell receptor beta chains in this list originate from one sample, sequenced in a study of shared clonotypes between healthy human individuals. Some clones are missing from TCRdb's copy, which holds only in-frame ones; the method was immunoSEQ multiplex PCR. The sample has hundreds of thousands of clones, roughly 98% seen once. Naivety among CD8 cells was defined by CD45RO negativity and positive CCR7 selection, thereby excluding terminally differentiated effector memory CD45RA+ cells. The specimen was naive CD8+ T cells sorted from blood. Receptor source: a young man in good health.

The chain is built from TRBV29-1 and TRBJ1-1; D is uncertain. V lost 6 bases and J 5 bases, leaving 13 bases between the germline ends. Germline V gene lookup returns CDR1 SQVTM and CDR2 ANQGSEA. The CDR3 has 12 amino acids. The CDR3 nucleotides read TGCAGCGTCCTCGGGGTAGGGACTGAAGCTTTCTTT. This codes for CSVLGVGTEAFF.

To note about this clone: The same CDR3 is also encoded by other DNA sequences in this sample. The V call is TRBV27, the J call TRBJ2-3; 7 bases are shared with TRBD2. Trimming at V came to 2 bases and at J to 4 bases, leaving 6 bases not matched to a gene. Germline loops: CDR1 MNHEY, CDR2 SMNVEV (reference sequence). This CDR3 has 15 residues. The CDR3: CASSLGGRAADTQYF. CDR3 bases: TGTGCCAGCAGTTTAGGGGGGAGGGCCGCAGATACGCAGTATTTT.

The chain is built from TRBV7-3 and TRBJ2-3, with a tentative D call TRBD2 (6 bases). Trimming shortened V by 4 bases and J by 0 bases, and 14 bases separated the two germline ends. The CDR3 length is 16 residues. CDR1 and CDR2 from the germline V gene are SGHTA and FQGTGA. CDR3 protein: CASSSYDGGSTDTQYF. The CDR3 coding sequence is TGTGCCAGCAGCTCGTACGACGGGGGTAGCACAGATACGCAGTATTTT.

This chain links TRBV9 with TRBJ2-1, with D uncertain. Germline CDR1 and CDR2: SGDLS and YYNGEE. This CDR3 spans 15 amino acids. V was cut by 3 bases and J by 3 bases, with 13 bases left in between. This CDR3 reads CASSARLDIYNEQFF. CDR3 coding DNA: TGTGCCAGCAGCGCCAGGCTAGACATCTACAATGAGCAGTTCTTC.

The V call is TRBV15, the J call TRBJ2-5; 8 nucleotides align to TRBD1. The V segment lost 5 bases and the J segment 2 bases; nucleotides outside the gene matches: 7. The germline CDR1 and CDR2 sequences are LNHNV and YYDKDF (reference sequence). The CDR3 is made up of 15 amino acids. DNA of the CDR3: TGTGCCACCAGCCTGGACAGGGTTACACAAGAGACCCAGTACTTC. This sequence encodes CATSLDRVTQETQYF.

V usage is TRBV6-1 and J usage is TRBJ2-7, with 7 bases identical to TRBD1. Germline CDR1 reads MNHNS; CDR2 reads SASEGT. V shed 2 bases and J 2 bases; nucleotides not matched to a gene: 12. This CDR3 contains 17 residues. This CDR3 is CASSETLKRTGTYEQYF. CDR3 in DNA: TGTGCCAGCAGTGAAACCCTTAAAAGGACAGGAACCTACGAGCAGTACTTC.

The chain has TRBV10-3 and TRBJ2-7; D not certain. Trimming pared 3 bases from V and 2 bases from J, leaving 8 bases between. The CDR3 contains 13 residues. CDR1 is ENHRY, CDR2 SYGVKD, per germline. The CDR3 spells CAISDEDPYEQYF. In DNA, the CDR3 is TGTGCCATCAGTGATGAGGATCCCTACGAGCAGTACTTC.

The J gene is TRBJ2-7, the V gene TRBV5-1; TRBD2 matches at 8 bases. Trimming cost V 0 bases and J 6 bases; bases outside gene matches: 8. The CDR3 has 15 residues. Germline lookup yields CDR1 SGHRS and CDR2 YFSETQ. In DNA, the CDR3 is TGCGCCAGCAGCTTGGTTTCGCGGGAGGTCCCCGAGCAGTACTTC. As protein: CASSLVSREVPEQYF.

The chain carries TRBV7-6 and TRBJ2-7; D is possibly TRBD1 (6 bases). Between the trimmed V and J ends, which lost 5 bases and 7 bases, there was a span of 21 bases. Germline V gives CDR1 SGHVS, CDR2 FNYEAQ. The CDR3 contains 15 residues. Here the CDR3 reads CASSSPGHHSGEQYF. CDR3 in DNA: TGTGCCAGCAGCAGCCCGGGACACCACTCCGGGGAGCAGTACTTC.

This clone was counted a single time. This chain uses TRBV12-1 with TRBJ2-3. TRBV12-1 is given as a pseudogene. This CDR3 has 13 residues. The CDR3 here is CASSEGGTDTQYF. For the CDR3, the DNA is TGTGCCAGCAGCGAGGGGGGAACAGATACGCAGTATTTT.

The V and J genes are TRBV7-2 and TRBJ2-7; D perhaps matches TRBD1 (5 bases). The germline V gene encodes CDR1 SGHTA and CDR2 FQGNSA. The CDR3 loop spans 16 amino acids. V shed 2 bases and J shed 3 bases, with 17 bases lying between them. The CDR3 nucleotides read TGTGCCAGCAGCTTATCCCTAGACAGAGTCTTCTACGAGCAGTACTTC. Its protein product is CASSLSLDRVFYEQYF.

The J gene is TRBJ2-1, the V gene TRBV27; 7 bases line up with TRBD1. This CDR3 region has 12 residues. V lost 4 bases to trimming and J lost 7 bases; unmatched junction nucleotides: 1. Looked up from germline, CDR1 is MNHEY and CDR2 is SMNVEV (reference sequence). CDR3 in amino acids: CASSYRGNEQFF. CDR3 sequence (DNA): TGTGCCAGCAGTTACAGGGGTAATGAGCAGTTCTTC.

The chain couples TRBV27 to TRBJ2-5; D is unclear. This CDR3 region has 13 residues. V lost 5 bases to trimming and J lost 5 bases, with 12 bases between them. From germline, CDR1 is MNHEY and CDR2 SMNVEV (reference sequence). CDR3 protein: CASSILFGETQYF. The CDR3 DNA reads TGTGCCAGCAGTATTCTGTTTGGGGAGACCCAGTACTTC.

This clone was picked up one time. The chain recombines TRBV4-1 with TRBJ2-5; D may correspond to TRBD1 or TRBD2 (7 bases each). Trimming removed 0 bases at V and 3 bases at J, with 23 bases between. The CDR3 has 19 amino acids. CDR1 is MGHRA and CDR2 is YSYEKL in the germline V gene. The CDR3 region is CASSQEGGFTGEVEETQYF. The CDR3 region has the DNA TGCGCCAGCAGCCAAGAGGGGGGGTTCACAGGGGAGGTGGAAGAGACCCAGTACTTC.

The chain combines TRBV27 with TRBJ2-7; tentative D call: TRBD1 (6 bases). The CDR3 consists of 14 residues. Germline lookup yields CDR1 MNHEY and CDR2 SMNVEV (reference sequence). V lost 4 bases to trimming and J lost 3 bases, with 13 bases between them. In nucleotides, the CDR3 is TGTGCCAGCAGTTATTCGGACAGTTTCTACGAGCAGTACTTC. It codes for CASSYSDSFYEQYF.

The V gene is TRBV11-2, the J gene TRBJ2-1; no clear D gene. The ends were cut back, 1 base at V and 9 bases at J, with 4 bases in the middle. This CDR3 comprises 11 residues. Germline CDR1 and CDR2: SGHAT and FQNNGV. CDR3 DNA: TGTGCCAGCAGCTTAGCGGCTGAGCAGTTCTTC. Its translation: CASSLAAEQFF.

As to this clone: Other DNA sequences within the sample encode an identical CDR3. The rearrangement uses TRBV5-1 and TRBJ1-1; 8 positions agree with TRBD1. The CDR3 spans 15 residues. Germline trimming cut 0 bases from V and 3 bases from J; bases unmatched to any gene: 4. Germline CDR1 is SGHRS and CDR2 is YFSETQ. The CDR3 DNA reads as TGCGCCAGCAGCTTGGAGGGGACAGGATACACTGAAGCTTTCTTT. It translates to CASSLEGTGYTEAFF.

V usage is TRBV27 and J usage is TRBJ1-1, with D tentatively TRBD1 (6 bases). Germline V gene data show CDR1 as MNHEY and CDR2 as SMNVEV (reference sequence). Trimming took 2 bases from V and 11 from J, leaving 15 bases between them. CDR3 length: 13 amino acids. CDR3 residues: CASSLPERGEAFF. The CDR3 DNA reads TGTGCCAGCAGTTTACCCGAGAGGGGGGAGGCTTTCTTT.

This clone was counted once. The chain couples TRBV7-2 to TRBJ2-7; D perhaps matches TRBD2 (6 bases). Germline loops: CDR1 SGHTA, CDR2 FQGNSA. Deletions cut 0 bases from V and 5 bases from J, with 11 bases between. There are 14 residues in the CDR3. As DNA, the CDR3 is TGTGCCAGCAGCTTAGCGGCGGCGGGGCACGAGCAGTACTTC. It specifies CASSLAAAGHEQYF.

The J gene is TRBJ2-7, the V gene TRBV11-2; TRBD1 is a possible D gene (6 bases). From germline, CDR1 is SGHAT and CDR2 FQNNGV. The CDR3 runs 13 residues. Deletions cut 7 bases from V and 2 bases from J, with 12 bases between. DNA for the CDR3: TGTGCCAGCAACCGGGACACTGCCTACGAGCAGTACTTC. This codes for CASNRDTAYEQYF.